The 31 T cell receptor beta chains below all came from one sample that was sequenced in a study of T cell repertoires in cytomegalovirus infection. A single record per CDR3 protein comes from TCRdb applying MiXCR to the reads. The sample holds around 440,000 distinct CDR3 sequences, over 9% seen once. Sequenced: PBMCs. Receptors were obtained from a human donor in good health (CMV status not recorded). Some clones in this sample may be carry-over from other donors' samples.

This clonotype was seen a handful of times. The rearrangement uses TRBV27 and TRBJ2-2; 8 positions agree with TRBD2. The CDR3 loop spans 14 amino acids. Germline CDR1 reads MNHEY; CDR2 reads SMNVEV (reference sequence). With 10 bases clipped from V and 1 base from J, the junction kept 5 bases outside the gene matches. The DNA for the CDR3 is TGTGCCATCGCGGGAGGAATGAACACCGGGGAGCTGTTTTTT. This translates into CAIAGGMNTGELFF.

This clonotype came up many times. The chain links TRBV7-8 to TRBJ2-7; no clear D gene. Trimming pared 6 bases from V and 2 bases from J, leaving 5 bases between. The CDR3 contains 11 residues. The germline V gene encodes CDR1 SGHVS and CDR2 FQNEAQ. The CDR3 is CASRTTYEQYF. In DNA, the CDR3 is TGTGCCAGCAGAACCACCTACGAGCAGTACTTC.

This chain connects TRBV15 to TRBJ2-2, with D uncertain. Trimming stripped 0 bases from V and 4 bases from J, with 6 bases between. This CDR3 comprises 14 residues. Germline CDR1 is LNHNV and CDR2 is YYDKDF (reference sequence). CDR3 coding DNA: TGTGCCACCAGCAGAGATCAACTCACCGGGGAGCTGTTTTTT. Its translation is CATSRDQLTGELFF.

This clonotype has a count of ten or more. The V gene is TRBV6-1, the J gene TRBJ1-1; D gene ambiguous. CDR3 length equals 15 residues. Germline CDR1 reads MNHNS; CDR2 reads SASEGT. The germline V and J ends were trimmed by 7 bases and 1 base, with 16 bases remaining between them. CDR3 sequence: CASNGLGLTNTEAFF. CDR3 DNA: TGTGCCAGCAATGGGTTAGGACTGACGAACACTGAAGCTTTCTTT.

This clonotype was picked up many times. CDR3 DNA: TGTGCCAGCAGTTGGACAGAAAACTATGGCTACACCTTC. This encodes CASSWTENYGYTF. The chain couples TRBV2 to TRBJ1-2, with D perhaps matching TRBD1 (6 bases). From germline, CDR1 is SNHLY and CDR2 FYNNEI. This CDR3 region has 13 residues. V lost 5 bases and J 2 bases, leaving 9 bases between the germline ends.

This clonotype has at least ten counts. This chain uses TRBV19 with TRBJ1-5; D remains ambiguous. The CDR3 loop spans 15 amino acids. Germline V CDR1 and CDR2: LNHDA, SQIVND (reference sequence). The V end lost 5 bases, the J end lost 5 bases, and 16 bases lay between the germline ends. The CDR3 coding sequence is TGTGCCAGTAGTGACCTGTCGGGAAACCATCAGCCCCAGCATTTT. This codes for CASSDLSGNHQPQHF.

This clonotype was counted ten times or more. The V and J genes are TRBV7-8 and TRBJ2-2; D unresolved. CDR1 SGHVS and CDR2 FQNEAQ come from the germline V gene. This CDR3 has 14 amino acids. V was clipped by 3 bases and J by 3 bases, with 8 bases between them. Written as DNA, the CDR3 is TGTGCCAGCAGCTTTCCTTCTTACACCGGGGAGCTGTTTTTT. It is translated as CASSFPSYTGELFF.

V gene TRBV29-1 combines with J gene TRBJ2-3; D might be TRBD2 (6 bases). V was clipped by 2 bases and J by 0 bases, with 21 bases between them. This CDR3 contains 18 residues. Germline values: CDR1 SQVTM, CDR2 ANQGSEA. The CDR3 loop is CSVEFLPLGGYSTDTQYF. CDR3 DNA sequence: TGCAGCGTTGAATTCCTCCCCTTGGGGGGATATAGCACAGATACGCAGTATTTT.

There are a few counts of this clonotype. Here the CDR3 reads CASRNGEQFF. The CDR3 region has the DNA TGTGCCAGCAGAAACGGAGAGCAGTTCTTC. The chain combines TRBV28 with TRBJ2-1; D call uncertain. Germline V CDR1 and CDR2: MDHEN, SYDVKM. There are 10 residues in the CDR3. V lost 6 bases and J 10 bases, leaving 7 bases between the germline ends.

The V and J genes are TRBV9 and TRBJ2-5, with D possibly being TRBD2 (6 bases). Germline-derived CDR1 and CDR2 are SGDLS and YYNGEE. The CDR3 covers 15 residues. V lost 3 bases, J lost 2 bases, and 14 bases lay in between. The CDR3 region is CASSAYGGAQETQYF. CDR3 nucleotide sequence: TGTGCCAGCAGCGCCTACGGGGGAGCACAAGAGACCCAGTACTTC.

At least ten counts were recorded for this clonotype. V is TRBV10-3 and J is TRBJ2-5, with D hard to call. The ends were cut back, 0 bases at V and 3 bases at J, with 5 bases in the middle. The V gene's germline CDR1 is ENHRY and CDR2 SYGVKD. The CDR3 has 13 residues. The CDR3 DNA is TGTGCCATCAGTGAGTCGCAGGAAGAGACCCAGTACTTC. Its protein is CAISESQEETQYF.

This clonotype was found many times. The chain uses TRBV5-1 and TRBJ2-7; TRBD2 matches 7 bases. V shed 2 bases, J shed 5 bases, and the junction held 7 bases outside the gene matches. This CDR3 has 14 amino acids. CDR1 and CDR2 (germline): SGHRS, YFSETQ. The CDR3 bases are TGCGCCAGCAGCTTCGGGGAGGGTCTCGACGAGCAGTACTTC. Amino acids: CASSFGEGLDEQYF.

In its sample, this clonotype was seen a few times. DNA for the CDR3: TGTGCCAGCAGCTTACGGCCAACGAACACTGAAGCTTTCTTT. Translated, it gives CASSLRPTNTEAFF. This chain links TRBV7-8 with TRBJ1-1; unclear D gene. CDR3 size: 14 residues. The V and J ends lost 2 bases and 1 base respectively, with 8 bases between them. CDR1 SGHVS and CDR2 FQNEAQ come from the germline V gene.

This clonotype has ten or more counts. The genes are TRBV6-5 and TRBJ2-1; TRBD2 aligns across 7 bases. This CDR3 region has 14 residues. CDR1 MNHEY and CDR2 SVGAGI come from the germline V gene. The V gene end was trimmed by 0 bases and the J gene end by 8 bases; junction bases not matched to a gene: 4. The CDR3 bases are TGTGCCAGCAGTTACTCGGGAGGGCGCGATGAGCAGTTCTTC. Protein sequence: CASSYSGGRDEQFF.

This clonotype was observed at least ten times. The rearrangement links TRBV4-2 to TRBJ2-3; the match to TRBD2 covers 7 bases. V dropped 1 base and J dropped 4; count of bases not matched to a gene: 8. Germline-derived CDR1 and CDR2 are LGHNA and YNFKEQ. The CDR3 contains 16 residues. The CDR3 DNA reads TGTGCCAGCAGCCAAGCACCGGGACTACAATCAGATACGCAGTATTTT. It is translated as CASSQAPGLQSDTQYF.

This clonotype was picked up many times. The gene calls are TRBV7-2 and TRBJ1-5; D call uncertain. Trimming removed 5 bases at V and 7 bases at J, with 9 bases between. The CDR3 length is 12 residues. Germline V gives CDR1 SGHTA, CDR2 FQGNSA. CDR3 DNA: TGTGCCAGCAGCCCTGACGGGCAGCCCCAGCATTTT. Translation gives CASSPDGQPQHF.

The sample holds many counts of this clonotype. CDR3 nucleotide sequence: TGTGCCAGCAGCTTCTCCACAGGGGCGGGAACAGATACGCAGTATTTT. The encoded protein is CASSFSTGAGTDTQYF. The chain joins TRBV7-6 to TRBJ2-3; maybe TRBD1 (7 bases). Germline CDR1 and CDR2: SGHVS and FNYEAQ. V was cut by 3 bases and J by 3 bases, with 16 bases left in between. The CDR3 has 16 residues.

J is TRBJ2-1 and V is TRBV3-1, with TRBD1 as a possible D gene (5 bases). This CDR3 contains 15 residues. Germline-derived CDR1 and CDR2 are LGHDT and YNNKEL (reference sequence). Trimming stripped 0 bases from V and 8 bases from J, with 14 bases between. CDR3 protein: CASSQDWGPAHEQFF. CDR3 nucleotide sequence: TGTGCCAGCAGCCAAGATTGGGGCCCAGCCCATGAGCAGTTCTTC.

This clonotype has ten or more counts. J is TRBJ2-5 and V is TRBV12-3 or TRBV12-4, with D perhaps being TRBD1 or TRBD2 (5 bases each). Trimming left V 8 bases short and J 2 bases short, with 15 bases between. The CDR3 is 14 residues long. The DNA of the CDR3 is TGTGCCAGCCGAGACGGGACCTCACAAGAGACCCAGTACTTC. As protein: CASRDGTSQETQYF.

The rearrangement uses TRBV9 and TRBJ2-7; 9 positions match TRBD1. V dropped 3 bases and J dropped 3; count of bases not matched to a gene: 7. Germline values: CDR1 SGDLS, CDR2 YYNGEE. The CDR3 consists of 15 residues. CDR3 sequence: CASSGGDRADYEQYF. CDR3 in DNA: TGTGCCAGCAGCGGTGGGGACAGGGCGGACTACGAGCAGTACTTC.

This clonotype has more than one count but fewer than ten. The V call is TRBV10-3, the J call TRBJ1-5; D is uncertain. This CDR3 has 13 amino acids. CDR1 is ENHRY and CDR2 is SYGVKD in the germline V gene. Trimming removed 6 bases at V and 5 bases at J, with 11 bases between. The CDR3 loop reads CAIRQRPDQPQHF. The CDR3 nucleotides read TGTGCCATCAGACAGCGACCCGATCAGCCCCAGCATTTT.

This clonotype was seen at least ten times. CDR3 in DNA: TGTGCCAGCAGCCCTTTCTCAGGGGAAACTGAAGCTTTCTTT. Translation gives CASSPFSGETEAFF. V and J are TRBV3-1 and TRBJ1-1; D is possibly TRBD1 (6 bases). Deletions cut 4 bases from V and 5 bases from J, with 14 bases between. This CDR3 comprises 14 residues. The germline CDR1 and CDR2 sequences are LGHDT and YNNKEL (reference sequence).

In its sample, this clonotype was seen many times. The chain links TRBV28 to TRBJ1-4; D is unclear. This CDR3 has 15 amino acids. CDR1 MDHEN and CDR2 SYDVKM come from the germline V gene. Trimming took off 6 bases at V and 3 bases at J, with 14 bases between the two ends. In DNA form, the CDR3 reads TGTGCCAGCAGGAAGAATGGGAGAGCTAATGAAAAACTGTTTTTT. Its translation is CASRKNGRANEKLFF.

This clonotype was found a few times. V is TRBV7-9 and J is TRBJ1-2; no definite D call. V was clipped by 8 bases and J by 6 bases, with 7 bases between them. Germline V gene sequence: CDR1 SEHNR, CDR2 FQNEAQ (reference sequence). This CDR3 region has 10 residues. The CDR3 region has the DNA TGTGCCAGCGAGGTGGATGGCTACACCTTC. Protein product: CASEVDGYTF. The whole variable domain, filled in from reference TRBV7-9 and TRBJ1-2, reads DTGVSQNPRHKITKRGQNVTFRCDPISEHNRLYWYRQTLGQGPEFLTYFQNEAQLEKSRLLSDRFSAERPKGSFSTLEIQRTEQGDSAMYLCASEVDGYTFGSGTRLTVV.

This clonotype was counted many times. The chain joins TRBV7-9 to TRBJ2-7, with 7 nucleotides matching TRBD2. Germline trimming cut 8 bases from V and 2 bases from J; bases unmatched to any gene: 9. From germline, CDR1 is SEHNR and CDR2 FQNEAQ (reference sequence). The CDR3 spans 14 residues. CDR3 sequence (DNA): TGTGCCAGCCAGCTGGGGGGGGGAGCCTACGAGCAGTACTTC. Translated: CASQLGGGAYEQYF.

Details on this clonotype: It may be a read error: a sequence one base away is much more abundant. The CDR3 DNA follows: TGCAGCGTAAGGGGGCTGGACGTGGATCAGCCCCAGCGTTTT. This gives the protein CSVRGLDVDQPQRF. The chain couples TRBV29-1 to TRBJ1-5; the match to TRBD1 covers 7 bases. CDR1 SQVTM and CDR2 ANQGSEA come from the germline V gene. The CDR3 length is 14 residues. Combining the CDR3 with reference TRBV29-1 and TRBJ1-5 gives the whole variable domain SAVISQKPSRDICQRGTSLTIQCQVDSQVTMMFWYRQQPGQSLTLIATANQGSEATYESGFVIDKFPISRPNLTFSTLTVSNMSPEDSSIYLCSVRGLDVDQPQRFGDGTRLSIL.

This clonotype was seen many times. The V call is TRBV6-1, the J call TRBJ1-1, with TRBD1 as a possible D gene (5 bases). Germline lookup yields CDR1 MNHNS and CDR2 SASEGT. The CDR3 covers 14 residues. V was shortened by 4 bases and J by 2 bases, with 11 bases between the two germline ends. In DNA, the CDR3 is TGTGCCAGCAGTGTCAGGACACTTAACACTGAAGCTTTCTTT. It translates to CASSVRTLNTEAFF.

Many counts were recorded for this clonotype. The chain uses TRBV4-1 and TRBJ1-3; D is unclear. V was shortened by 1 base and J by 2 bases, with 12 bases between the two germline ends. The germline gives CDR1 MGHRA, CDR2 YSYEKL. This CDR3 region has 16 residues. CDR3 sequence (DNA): TGCGCCAGCAGCCAAGGCTTGGGGAGGACTGGAAACACCATATATTTT. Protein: CASSQGLGRTGNTIYF.

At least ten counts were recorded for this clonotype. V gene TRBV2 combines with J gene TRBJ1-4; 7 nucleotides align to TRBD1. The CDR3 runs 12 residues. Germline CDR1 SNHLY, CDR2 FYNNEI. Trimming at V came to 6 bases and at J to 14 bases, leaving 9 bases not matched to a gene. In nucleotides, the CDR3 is TGTGCCAGCAGCCTCAGACAGGGAATTCTGTTTTTT. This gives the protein CASSLRQGILFF.

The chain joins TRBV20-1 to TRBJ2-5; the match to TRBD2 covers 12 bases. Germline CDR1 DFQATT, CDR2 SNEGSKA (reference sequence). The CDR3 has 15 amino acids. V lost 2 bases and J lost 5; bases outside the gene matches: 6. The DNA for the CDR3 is TGCAGTGCTAGACTCACTAGCGGGAGGCGGGAGACCCAGTACTTC. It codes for CSARLTSGRRETQYF.

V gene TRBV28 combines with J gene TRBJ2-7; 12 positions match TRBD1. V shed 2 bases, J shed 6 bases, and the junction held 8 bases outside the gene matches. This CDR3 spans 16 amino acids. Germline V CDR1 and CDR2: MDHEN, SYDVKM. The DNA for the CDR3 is TGTGCCAGCAGTTTACTTCCGGGACAGGGGGCTTCCGAGCAGTACTTC. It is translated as CASSLLPGQGASEQYF.